This T cell receptor beta chain originates from a study of Graves' ophthalmopathy and Graves' hyperthyroidism. As the template, RNA transcripts were used to amplify TCR beta CDR3 regions. Second-round multiplex PCR followed a first-round RT-PCR using HTBI primers. TCRdb reanalysed the multiplex PCR reads using MiXCR and keeps one entry per CDR3 protein. The repertoire consists of 200,000 to 250,000 distinct CDR3 sequences, with around 50% occurring once and the leading ten covering about half. The CDR3 is made up of 13 amino acids. Trimming removed 4 bases at V and 2 bases at J, with 8 bases between. Germline values: CDR1 KGHDR, CDR2 SFDVKD. Study results and limitations: Blood shared most expanded thyroid clonotypes above 0.001 frequency.

The study enrolled ophthalmopathy donors with moderate-to-severe activity, CAS ≥3, NOSPECS ≥4 and duration under 3 months. Other autoimmune diseases, uncontrolled infections, pregnancy or lactation ruled patients out of participation. The starting material, roughly 9.7 ml of fresh peripheral blood, provided the PBMCs. This clonotype was detected a few times. Its antigen is as yet unknown. The chain employs TRBV24-1 and TRBJ2-7; possible D gene TRBD1, 6 bases. Sequencing was done on a sample of peripheral blood. The clonotype originates from an adult man with Graves' ophthalmopathy. The CDR3 region is CATSETGTYEQYF. In nucleotides, the CDR3 is TGTGCCACCAGTGAAACAGGGACCTACGAGCAGTACTTC.